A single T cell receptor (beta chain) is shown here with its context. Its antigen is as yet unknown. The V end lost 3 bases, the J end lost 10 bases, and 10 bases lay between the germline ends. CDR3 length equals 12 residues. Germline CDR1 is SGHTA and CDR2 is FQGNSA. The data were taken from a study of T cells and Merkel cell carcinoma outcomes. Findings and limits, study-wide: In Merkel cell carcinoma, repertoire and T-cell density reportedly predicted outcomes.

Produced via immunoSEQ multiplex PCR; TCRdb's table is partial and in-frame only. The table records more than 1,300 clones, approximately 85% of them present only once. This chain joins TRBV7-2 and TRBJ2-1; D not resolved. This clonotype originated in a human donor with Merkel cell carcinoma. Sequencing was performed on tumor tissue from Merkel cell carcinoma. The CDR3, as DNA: TGTGCCAGCAGCTTCCCTGAACGGGAGCAGTTCTTC. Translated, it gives CASSFPEREQFF.